A single sample is the source of the 32 T cell receptor beta chains below, sequenced in a study of control samples from healthy donors and cancer patients. Clones were read by immunoSEQ multiplex PCR, and TCRdb kept only the in-frame ones, dropping some. Of 140,000 or so clones listed, about 91% were seen once; the top ten hold approximately 2.9%. Source material: blood. The source is a man aged 30 to 39 in good health.

The rearrangement links TRBV5-1 to TRBJ2-7; no clear D gene. This CDR3 region has 15 residues. The germline V and J ends were trimmed by 1 base and 0 bases, with 11 bases remaining between them. Germline CDR1 is SGHRS and CDR2 is YFSETQ. The CDR3 protein is CASSLWAGSSYEQYF. CDR3 DNA: TGCGCCAGCAGCTTGTGGGCCGGGTCCTCCTACGAGCAGTACTTC.

The J gene is TRBJ2-3, the V gene TRBV9, with D unresolved. V shed 5 bases and J shed 2 bases, with 12 bases lying between them. CDR1 and CDR2 from the germline V gene are SGDLS and YYNGEE. The CDR3 is made up of 14 amino acids. The CDR3 region has the DNA TGTGCCAGCAGTCCTTCCCCCCCCACAGATACGCAGTATTTT. Its protein is CASSPSPPTDTQYF.

The rearrangement uses TRBV6-5 and TRBJ1-6; 10 bases line up with TRBD1. The CDR3 spans 15 residues. The germline CDR1 and CDR2 sequences are MNHEY and SVGAGI. The junction had 8 bases not matched to a gene; V was cut back by 6 bases and J by 9 bases. In DNA form, the CDR3 reads TGTGCCAGCAGCCTGGGGACAGGGGTCACTTCACCCCTCCACTTT. This translates into CASSLGTGVTSPLHF.

CDR3 nucleotide sequence: TGTGCCAGCAGCTTAACCGGGACGGCGACTGAAGCTTTCTTT. It encodes CASSLTGTATEAFF. The chain employs TRBV5-4 and TRBJ1-1; possibly TRBD1 for D (5 bases). Germline CDR1 reads SGHNT; CDR2 reads YYREEE (reference sequence). This CDR3 comprises 14 residues. V was pared by 2 bases and J by 5 bases, with 13 bases between.

The table lists this clone with a count of one. The V and J genes are TRBV6-4 and TRBJ2-2; D gene uncertain. V lost 7 bases and J 6 bases, leaving 6 bases between the germline ends. CDR1 and CDR2 from the germline V gene are MRHNA and SNTAGT. This CDR3 is built from 11 residues. This CDR3 is CASTVPGELFF. The DNA of the CDR3 is TGTGCCAGCACAGTCCCCGGGGAGCTGTTTTTT.

The rearrangement links TRBV11-2 to TRBJ2-7; D is unresolved. CDR1 SGHAT and CDR2 FQNNGV come from the germline V gene. The CDR3 is made up of 14 amino acids. The ends were cut back, 2 bases at V and 1 base at J, with 9 bases in the middle. In DNA form, the CDR3 reads TGTGCCAGCAGCTTATCCGAGTTATCCTACGAGCAGTACTTC. It translates to CASSLSELSYEQYF.

This chain uses TRBV2 with TRBJ2-7; perhaps TRBD2 as D (5 bases). The CDR3 sequence is 16 residues long. From germline, CDR1 is SNHLY and CDR2 FYNNEI. V shed 0 bases and J shed 2 bases, with 14 bases lying between them. The CDR3 DNA sequence: TGTGCCAGCAGTGAAGCGCGGGCAAGCGTTCCCTACGAGCAGTACTTC. Encoded protein: CASSEARASVPYEQYF.

The chain joins TRBV5-4 to TRBJ2-7; 8 bases fit TRBD1. Germline lookup yields CDR1 SGHNT and CDR2 YYREEE (reference sequence). CDR3 length: 14 amino acids. Germline trimming cut 4 bases from V and 6 bases from J; bases unmatched to any gene: 9. CDR3 residues: CASSGRTGIGEQYF. DNA of the CDR3: TGTGCCAGCAGCGGCAGGACAGGGATAGGCGAGCAGTACTTC.

This chain links TRBV9 with TRBJ2-2, with TRBD1 matching 10 bases. V shed 5 bases, J shed 2 bases, and the junction held 15 bases outside the gene matches. There are 19 residues in the CDR3. In germline, CDR1 is SGDLS, CDR2 YYNGEE. CDR3 region: CASREMSGTGVTNTGELFF. The CDR3 DNA reads TGTGCCAGCAGGGAGATGTCCGGGACAGGGGTAACTAACACCGGGGAGCTGTTTTTT.

CDR3 protein: CASSGRGGSNNSPLHF. The CDR3, as DNA: TGTGCCAGCAGCGGCCGTGGGGGGTCTAATAATTCACCCCTCCACTTT. The rearrangement uses TRBV7-2 and TRBJ1-6; D might be TRBD1 (5 bases). CDR1 SGHTA and CDR2 FQGNSA come from the germline V gene. V was clipped by 5 bases and J by 5 bases, with 16 bases between them. The CDR3 runs to 16 residues.

This clone was recorded once. V is TRBV30 and J is TRBJ1-4, with TRBD1 matching 7 bases. The J segment lost 3 bases and the V segment lost 1 base, leaving 2 bases of the junction unmatched. Germline loops: CDR1 GTSNPN, CDR2 SVGIG (reference sequence). This CDR3 comprises 14 residues. CDR3 DNA: TGTGCCTGGAGTGCCGGGACAGCTAATGAAAAACTGTTTTTT. It specifies CAWSAGTANEKLFF.

The rearrangement links TRBV28 to TRBJ2-1; 10 bases agree with TRBD2. The CDR3 covers 15 residues. V dropped 3 bases and J dropped 4; count of bases not matched to a gene: 3. Germline values: CDR1 MDHEN, CDR2 SYDVKM. CDR3 residues: CASSLRAGGYNEQFF. CDR3 nucleotide sequence: TGTGCCAGCAGTTTGAGAGCGGGGGGGTACAATGAGCAGTTCTTC.

DNA for the CDR3: TGTGCCAGCAGTGAAGGGTCAGGGGGCAGGCAGCCCCAGCATTTT. Its protein is CASSEGSGGRQPQHF. The V and J genes are TRBV6-1 and TRBJ1-5; 8 bases line up with TRBD1. V was pared by 1 base and J by 7 bases, with 6 bases of the junction left unmatched. Germline values: CDR1 MNHNS, CDR2 SASEGT. The CDR3 is made up of 15 amino acids.

V usage is TRBV11-3 and J usage is TRBJ2-1, with TRBD1 identical over 11 bases. Germline V gene data show CDR1 as SGHNT and CDR2 as YENEEA. The CDR3 loop spans 16 amino acids. V was clipped by 2 bases and J by 9 bases; unmatched bases: 9. The CDR3 is CASSLYPGQGVGEQFF. DNA for the CDR3: TGTGCCAGCAGCTTATATCCGGGACAGGGGGTGGGTGAGCAGTTCTTC.

This chain joins TRBV19 and TRBJ1-5, with 7 bases matching TRBD1. The CDR3 is 13 residues long. Germline CDR1 and CDR2: LNHDA and SQIVND (reference sequence). The V gene end was trimmed by 5 bases and the J gene end by 5 bases; junction bases not matched to a gene: 3. CDR3 nucleotides: TGTGCCAGTAGTCAACAGGGGTATCAGCCCCAGCATTTT. Translated: CASSQQGYQPQHF.

CDR3 DNA sequence: TGTGCCAGCAGCCACCGATCTAAAGGACAGGGGGAATACGAGCAGTACTTC. This encodes CASSHRSKGQGEYEQYF. V is TRBV11-2 and J is TRBJ2-7, with 10 nucleotides matching TRBD1. Per the germline V gene, CDR1 is SGHAT and CDR2 is FQNNGV. The V and J ends lost 5 bases and 4 bases, in that order; junction bases with no gene match: 14. This CDR3 is built from 17 residues.

The chain uses TRBV10-2 and TRBJ1-1, with a tentative D call TRBD1 (6 bases). The CDR3 is made up of 14 amino acids. Germline assignment: CDR1 WSHSY and CDR2 SAAADI. Trimming cost V 6 bases and J 2 bases, with 13 bases left between them. CDR3 sequence: CASRGTGFNTEAFF. DNA of the CDR3: TGCGCCAGCAGGGGTACAGGGTTCAACACTGAAGCTTTCTTT.

The gene calls are TRBV7-9 and TRBJ1-2; D gene uncertain. Germline assignment: CDR1 SEHNR and CDR2 FQNEAQ (reference sequence). Trimming stripped 1 base from V and 14 bases from J, with 20 bases between. The CDR3 consists of 14 residues. The CDR3 nucleotides are TGTGCCAGCAGCTTAGAAATTGGCCCCGATGCTCAAACCTTC. Amino acid sequence: CASSLEIGPDAQTF.

The V and J genes are TRBV12-3 or TRBV12-4 and TRBJ1-2; D might be TRBD1 (6 bases). Trimming took off 4 bases at V and 5 bases at J, with 8 bases between the two ends. The CDR3 length is 12 residues. The CDR3 DNA reads TGTGCCAGCAGTTCGGGGGCTTATGGCTACACCTTC. This codes for CASSSGAYGYTF.

This clone was observed a single time. CDR3: CASSLTNDYGYTF. In DNA, the CDR3 is TGTGCCAGCAGCTTAACGAATGACTATGGCTACACCTTC. The rearrangement links TRBV7-3 to TRBJ1-2; D remains ambiguous. From germline, CDR1 is SGHTA and CDR2 FQGTGA. There are 13 residues in the CDR3. The V end lost 0 bases, the J end lost 3 bases, and 5 bases lay between the germline ends.

Here the CDR3 DNA reads TGCGCCAGCAGCTTGGTAGGTCCCCGCCATGGAGCTTTCTTT. It codes for CASSLVGPRHGAFF. This rearrangement joins TRBV5-1 to TRBJ1-1; D remains unclear. The CDR3 sequence is 14 residues long. The V gene's germline CDR1 is SGHRS and CDR2 YFSETQ. V lost 0 bases and J lost 10, with 16 bases in between.

This clone was seen just once. This CDR3 reads CATSDFRDPRYTF. CDR3 DNA: TGTGCCACCAGTGATTTCCGGGACCCGCGCTACACCTTC. The V gene is TRBV24-1, the J gene TRBJ1-2, with D possibly TRBD1 on 5 matching bases. In germline, CDR1 is KGHDR, CDR2 SFDVKD. The V gene lost 1 base and the J gene lost 9 bases, with 11 bases spanning the gap. This CDR3 spans 13 amino acids.

The chain joins TRBV10-3 to TRBJ1-2; 9 bases line up with TRBD1. From germline, CDR1 is ENHRY and CDR2 SYGVKD. The CDR3 length is 12 residues. V was pared by 8 bases and J by 4 bases, with 2 bases of the junction left unmatched. CDR3: CAILTGGYGYTF. The CDR3 DNA sequence: TGTGCCATCTTGACAGGGGGCTATGGCTACACCTTC.

The CDR3 DNA reads TGTGCCAGCAGCTCAAGGACAGGGGGTTATGAAAAACTGTTTTTT. Translation: CASSSRTGGYEKLFF. The V call is TRBV28, the J call TRBJ1-4; 10 positions match TRBD1. V shed 6 bases, J shed 6 bases, and the junction held 7 bases outside the gene matches. Germline values: CDR1 MDHEN, CDR2 SYDVKM. The CDR3 spans 15 residues.

The chain recombines TRBV28 with TRBJ2-7; D may correspond to TRBD1 or TRBD2 (6 bases each). Germline V CDR1 and CDR2: MDHEN, SYDVKM. V gave up 3 bases and J gave up 5 bases, with 8 bases separating them. The CDR3 is made up of 12 amino acids. The CDR3 bases are TGTGCCAGCAGTTTGGGGGGCCACGAGCAGTACTTC. It yields the protein CASSLGGHEQYF.

V gene TRBV11-2 combines with J gene TRBJ2-1; TRBD1 might be the D (5 bases). The CDR3 totals 12 residues. V was shortened by 5 bases and J by 9 bases, with 11 bases between the two germline ends. CDR1 and CDR2 from the germline V gene are SGHAT and FQNNGV. The DNA for the CDR3 is TGTGCCAGCAGCAGGGGATTTCGTGAGCAGTTCTTC. It translates to CASSRGFREQFF.

The rearrangement joins TRBV27 to TRBJ2-3; D uncertain. Per germline, CDR1 MNHEY and CDR2 SMNVEV (reference sequence). Trimming left V 6 bases short and J 0 bases short, with 7 bases between. This CDR3 is built from 13 residues. The CDR3 reads CASRRDSTDTQYF. DNA of the CDR3: TGTGCCAGCAGGCGCGACAGCACAGATACGCAGTATTTT.

The V gene is TRBV5-8, the J gene TRBJ2-2; D is unclear. The CDR3 covers 15 residues. CDR1 is SGHTS and CDR2 is YDEGEE in the germline V gene. The V and J ends lost 2 bases and 1 base respectively, with 9 bases between them. CDR3 residues: CASSFPTWNTGELFF. The CDR3 DNA reads TGTGCCAGCAGCTTCCCGACTTGGAACACCGGGGAGCTGTTTTTT.

The CDR3 loop reads CASSLAAGYTEAFF. In DNA form, the CDR3 reads TGTGCCAGCAGCTTAGCCGCAGGGTACACTGAAGCTTTCTTT. The chain couples TRBV7-9 to TRBJ1-1; a weak D match, TRBD1 (5 bases). The germline V gene encodes CDR1 SEHNR and CDR2 FQNEAQ (reference sequence). Trimming cost V 0 bases and J 3 bases, with 8 bases left between them. This CDR3 is 14 amino acids long.

V usage is TRBV27 and J usage is TRBJ1-2, with a tentative D call TRBD1 (6 bases). V gave up 2 bases and J gave up 2 bases, with 9 bases separating them. CDR1 is MNHEY, CDR2 SMNVEV, per germline (reference sequence). The CDR3 is 14 residues long. The CDR3 DNA reads as TGTGCCAGCAGTTTAGAGGGGGGGAACTATGGCTACACCTTC. It is translated as CASSLEGGNYGYTF.

The chain has TRBV19 and TRBJ2-2, with D hard to call. Per germline, CDR1 LNHDA and CDR2 SQIVND (reference sequence). V gave up 9 bases and J gave up 0 bases, with 8 bases separating them. This CDR3 spans 13 amino acids. The chain's CDR3 is CASPAANTGELFF. CDR3 sequence (DNA): TGTGCCAGCCCGGCTGCGAACACCGGGGAGCTGTTTTTT.

The rearrangement joins TRBV7-7 to TRBJ2-3; 11 nucleotides agree with TRBD2. CDR3 length: 18 residues. The germline CDR1 and CDR2 sequences are SSHAT and FNYEAQ (reference sequence). Trimming removed 6 bases from V and 0 bases from J; junction bases left unmatched: 11. The CDR3 sequence: CASSPSSGGFFSTDTQYF. The CDR3 DNA is TGTGCCAGCAGTCCCTCTAGCGGGGGGTTCTTTAGCACAGATACGCAGTATTTT.